The sequence of this TCR beta chain was determined in a study of OX40 agonist ivuxolimab in advanced cancers. Data came from immunoSEQ multiplex PCR; TCRdb stores just in-frame clones and leaves some out. The sample yields 75,000 or so clones, almost 85% seen once. Trimming took 5 bases from V and 4 from J; bases not matched to a gene: 3. The CDR3 is 13 amino acids. Germline V lookup: CDR1 MNHNS, CDR2 SASEGT. Here the sequenced sample was CD4+ or CD8+ T cells sorted from blood, taken in a trial of the OX40 agonist ivuxolimab. The chain has TRBV6-1 and TRBJ2-3, with 7 bases fitting TRBD2. The clonotype was recovered from an adult with an advanced solid tumor such as melanoma, head and neck, liver or kidney cancer. The chain's CDR3 is CASSREAPDTQYF. The CDR3 DNA reads as TGTGCCAGCAGTCGGGAGGCCCCAGATACGCAGTATTTT.